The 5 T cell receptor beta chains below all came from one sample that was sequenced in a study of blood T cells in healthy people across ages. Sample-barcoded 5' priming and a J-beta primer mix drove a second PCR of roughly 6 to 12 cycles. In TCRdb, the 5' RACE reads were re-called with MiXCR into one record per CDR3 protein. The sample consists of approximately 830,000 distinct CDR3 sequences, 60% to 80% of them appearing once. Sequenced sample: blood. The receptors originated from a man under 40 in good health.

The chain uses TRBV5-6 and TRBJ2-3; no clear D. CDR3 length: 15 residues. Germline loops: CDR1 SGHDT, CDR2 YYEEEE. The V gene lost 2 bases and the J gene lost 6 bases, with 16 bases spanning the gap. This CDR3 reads CASSFYGILRDTQYF. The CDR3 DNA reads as TGTGCCAGCAGCTTCTACGGAATCCTGCGGGATACGCAGTATTTT.

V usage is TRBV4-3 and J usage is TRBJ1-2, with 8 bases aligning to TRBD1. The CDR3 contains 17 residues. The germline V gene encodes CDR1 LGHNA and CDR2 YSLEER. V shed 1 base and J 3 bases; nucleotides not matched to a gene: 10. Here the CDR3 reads CASSQAAATGAYYGYTF. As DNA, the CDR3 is TGCGCCAGCAGCCAAGCTGCCGCGACAGGGGCCTACTATGGCTACACCTTC.

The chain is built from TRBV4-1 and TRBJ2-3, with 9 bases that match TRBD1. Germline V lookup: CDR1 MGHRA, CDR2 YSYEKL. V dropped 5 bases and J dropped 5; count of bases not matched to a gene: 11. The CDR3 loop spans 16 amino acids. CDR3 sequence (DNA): TGCGCCAGCAGCGTCTATCCGGGACAGGGAATAGATACGCAGTATTTT. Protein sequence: CASSVYPGQGIDTQYF.

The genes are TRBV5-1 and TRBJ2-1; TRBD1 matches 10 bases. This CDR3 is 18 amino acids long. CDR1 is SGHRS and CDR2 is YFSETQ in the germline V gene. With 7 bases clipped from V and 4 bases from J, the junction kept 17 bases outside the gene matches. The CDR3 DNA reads TGCGCCAGCGCCCCTTTGGGGACAGGGGCCCCCAGTTACAATGAGCAGTTCTTC. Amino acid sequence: CASAPLGTGAPSYNEQFF.

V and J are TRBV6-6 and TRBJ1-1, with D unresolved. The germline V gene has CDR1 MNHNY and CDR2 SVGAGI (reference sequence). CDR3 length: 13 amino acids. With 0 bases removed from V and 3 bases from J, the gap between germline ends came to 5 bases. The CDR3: CASSYSKDTEAFF. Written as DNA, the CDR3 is TGTGCCAGCAGTTACTCAAAGGACACTGAAGCTTTCTTT.